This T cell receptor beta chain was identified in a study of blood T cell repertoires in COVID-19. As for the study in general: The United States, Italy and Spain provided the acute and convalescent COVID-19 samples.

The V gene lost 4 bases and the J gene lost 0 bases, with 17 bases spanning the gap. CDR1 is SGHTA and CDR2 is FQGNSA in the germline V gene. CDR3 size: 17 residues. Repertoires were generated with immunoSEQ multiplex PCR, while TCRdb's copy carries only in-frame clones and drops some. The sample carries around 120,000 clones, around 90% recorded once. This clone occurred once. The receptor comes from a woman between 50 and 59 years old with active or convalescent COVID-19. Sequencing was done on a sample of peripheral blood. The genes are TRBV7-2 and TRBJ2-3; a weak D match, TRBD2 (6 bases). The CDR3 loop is CASSYFGLANSTDTQYF. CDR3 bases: TGTGCCAGCAGCTACTTCGGTCTAGCGAATAGCACAGATACGCAGTATTTT.